This TCR beta chain derives from a study of T cells expressing NK-cell markers. Study-level background: All TCR beta repertoires analysed originated from sorted CD3+CD56+NKG2C+, CD3+CD56+NKG2C- and CD3+CD56-NKG2C+ T cells. General observations from the study: Once again these clonotypes came out on top in the CD3+CD56-NKG2C+ fraction of a handful of donors.

For each CDR3 protein, TCRdb gives one entry from its re-call of the 5' RACE reads, without DNA. Its clone listing holds about 540,000 distinct CDR3 sequences. There are 13 residues in the CDR3. Details on this clonotype: Antigen unknown.

The sequencing input was blood T cells: a sorted CD56 or NKG2C T cell subset, CD4+ or CD8+ T cells, or bulk PBMC T cells (not recorded which). This TCR was sampled from a young man in good health. The chain carries TRBV12-3 or TRBV12-4 and TRBJ1-1. The CDR3 sequence is CASAGQVDTEAFF.